These 2 T cell receptor beta chains came from one sample sequenced in a study of blood T cell repertoires in COVID-19. Assay used: immunoSEQ multiplex PCR; TCRdb lists only in-frame clones, some missing. The data hold a few hundred thousand clones, with 85% to 90% observed a single time. The sequencing sample was made of peripheral blood. The receptor set was obtained from a woman aged 30 to 39 with COVID-19, enrolled during active disease.

This chain connects TRBV5-5 to TRBJ1-1; 9 bases fit TRBD1. J lost 4 bases, V lost 4 bases, and 8 bases had no gene match. CDR3 length equals 15 residues. Germline CDR1 and CDR2: SGHKS and YYEKEE (reference sequence). The chain's CDR3 is CASSLPDRGGTEAFF. The CDR3 DNA reads as TGTGCCAGCAGCCTACCGGACAGGGGAGGCACTGAAGCTTTCTTT. Combining the CDR3 with reference TRBV5-5 and TRBJ1-1 gives the whole variable domain DAGVTQSPTHLIKTRGQQVTLRCSPISGHKSVSWYQQVLGQGPQFIFQYYEKEERGRGNFPDRFSARQFPNYSSELNVNALLLGDSALYLCASSLPDRGGTEAFFGQGTRLTVV.

The rearrangement joins TRBV19 to TRBJ2-7; D is perhaps TRBD2 (6 bases). The CDR3 runs to 13 residues. In germline, CDR1 is LNHDA, CDR2 SQIVND (reference sequence). V was shortened by 6 bases and J by 2 bases, with 11 bases between the two germline ends. Here the CDR3 reads CASSGTPTYEQYF. CDR3 nucleotides: TGTGCCAGTAGCGGGACTCCGACCTACGAGCAGTACTTC.